Below, 27 T cell receptor beta chains from the same sample are listed, as sequenced in a study of blood T cell repertoires in COVID-19. Clones were sequenced by immunoSEQ multiplex PCR, and TCRdb holds only the in-frame ones, with some missing. Of 110,000 to 150,000 clones in the sample, 65% to 80% were seen once. Sequencing was done on a sample of peripheral blood. Receptor source: a man in his 60s with acute or convalescent COVID-19.

The chain recombines TRBV29-1 with TRBJ2-1; 7 bases align to TRBD2. CDR1 SQVTM and CDR2 ANQGSEA come from the germline V gene. V lost 4 bases, J lost 5 bases, and 8 bases stayed unmatched. There are 14 residues in the CDR3. The CDR3 nucleotides read TGCAGCGTTGCGGGAGGCCACTATGACAATGAGCAGTTCTTC. This gives the protein CSVAGGHYDNEQFF.

The chain has TRBV2 and TRBJ2-2, with TRBD2 identical over 10 bases. Germline V gene lookup returns CDR1 SNHLY and CDR2 FYNNEI. V dropped 2 bases and J dropped 0; count of bases not matched to a gene: 6. This CDR3 has 18 amino acids. DNA of the CDR3: TGTGCCAGCAGTGAATCAAGGACTAGCGGAGCGAACACCGGGGAGCTGTTTTTT. It codes for CASSESRTSGANTGELFF. The complete variable domain, with remaining parts taken from reference TRBV2 and TRBJ2-2, reads EPEVTQTPSHQVTQMGQEVILRCVPISNHLYFYWYRQILGQKVEFLVSFYNNEISEKSEIFDDQFSVERPDGSNFTLKIRSTKLEDSAMYFCASSESRTSGANTGELFFGEGSRLTVL.

The chain is built from TRBV6-5 and TRBJ2-7; 7 bases are a match to TRBD1. Trimming at V came to 2 bases and at J to 1 base, leaving 2 bases not matched to a gene. The CDR3 runs to 14 residues. Germline loops: CDR1 MNHEY, CDR2 SVGAGI. The CDR3 protein is CASSYDRDSYEQYF. The CDR3 bases are TGTGCCAGCAGTTACGACAGGGATTCCTACGAGCAGTACTTC.

This sequence joins TRBV18 and TRBJ2-2; 9 nucleotides line up with TRBD1. This CDR3 has 14 residues. Per germline, CDR1 KGHSH and CDR2 LQKENI. V gave up 4 bases and J gave up 7 bases; unmatched junction bases: 4. In nucleotides, the CDR3 is TGTGCCAGCTCACTACAGGGGGCTGGCGGGGAGCTGTTTTTT. Its translation: CASSLQGAGGELFF.

V and J are TRBV5-6 and TRBJ1-1, with D maybe TRBD1 (5 bases). Trimming cost V 0 bases and J 0 bases, with 6 bases left between them. This CDR3 comprises 14 residues. Per the germline V gene, CDR1 is SGHDT and CDR2 is YYEEEE. CDR3 sequence reads: CASSLGQMNTEAFF. For the CDR3, the DNA is TGTGCCAGCAGCTTGGGACAGATGAACACTGAAGCTTTCTTT.

V is TRBV9 and J is TRBJ1-2; tentatively, D is TRBD1 (5 bases). The V end was cut by 3 bases, the J end by 5 bases, with 11 bases between. The CDR3 covers 13 residues. The V gene's germline CDR1 is SGDLS and CDR2 YYNGEE. The CDR3 nucleotides read TGTGCCAGCAGCGACGACAGCCAATATGGCTACACCTTC. This translates into CASSDDSQYGYTF.

The chain has TRBV5-1 and TRBJ2-7; no definite D call. The CDR3 length is 14 residues. V gave up 4 bases and J gave up 5 bases, with 16 bases separating them. Germline V gene lookup returns CDR1 SGHRS and CDR2 YFSETQ. The chain's CDR3 is CASSTRSSADEQYF. The CDR3 DNA reads as TGCGCCAGCAGCACCCGGAGTTCGGCAGACGAGCAGTACTTC.

This clone was observed a single time. The chain carries TRBV7-9 and TRBJ2-7; the match to TRBD1 covers 7 bases. J gave up 5 bases and V 5 bases, and 9 bases lay outside the gene matches. From germline, CDR1 is SEHNR and CDR2 FQNEAQ (reference sequence). The CDR3 has 14 residues. In DNA form, the CDR3 reads TGTGCCAGCAGCAAAAAACAGGGGATCCACGAGCAGTACTTC. This gives the protein CASSKKQGIHEQYF.

The genes are TRBV12-3 or TRBV12-4 and TRBJ2-1; D not certain. This CDR3 contains 12 residues. Trimming left V 2 bases short and J 4 bases short, with 3 bases between. CDR3 coding DNA: TGTGCCAGCAGTTTAACTTACAATGAGCAGTTCTTC. Translating it yields CASSLTYNEQFF.

This chain links TRBV27 with TRBJ2-3; maybe TRBD1 (7 bases). The germline V gene has CDR1 MNHEY and CDR2 SMNVEV (reference sequence). The CDR3 loop spans 15 amino acids. V lost 4 bases and J 3 bases, leaving 14 bases between the germline ends. CDR3 in DNA: TGTGCCAGCAGTTACAGGGGCCGGGGGACAGATACGCAGTATTTT. It is translated as CASSYRGRGTDTQYF.

This chain joins TRBV29-1 and TRBJ2-1; 7 bases are shared with TRBD1. V shed 7 bases, J shed 4 bases, and the junction held 1 base outside the gene matches. CDR3 length: 11 amino acids. From germline, CDR1 is SQVTM and CDR2 ANQGSEA. The CDR3 DNA reads as TGCAGCGGGGGACAGTACAATGAGCAGTTCTTC. Its protein is CSGGQYNEQFF.

The chain links TRBV18 to TRBJ2-2; D is unclear. This CDR3 spans 12 amino acids. V lost 3 bases, J lost 6 bases, and 5 bases lay in between. Germline CDR1 is KGHSH and CDR2 is LQKENI. DNA for the CDR3: TGTGCCAGCTCACCGAGGTCCGGGGAGCTGTTTTTT. This codes for CASSPRSGELFF.

This clone has more than one count but fewer than ten. The V call is TRBV3-1 (or the pseudogene TRBV3-2), the J call TRBJ1-1; D ambiguous. CDR3 length: 15 amino acids. V lost 6 bases, J lost 3 bases, and 17 bases lay in between. Germline V lookup: CDR1 LGHDT, CDR2 YNNKEL (reference sequence). The CDR3 loop is CASSLIAGGYTEAFF. The CDR3 DNA follows: TGTGCCAGCAGTCTAATTGCAGGAGGGTACACTGAAGCTTTCTTT.

The genes are TRBV7-8 and TRBJ1-3, with 9 bases matching TRBD1. Germline CDR1 is SGHVS and CDR2 is FQNEAQ. V gave up 2 bases and J gave up 2 bases; unmatched junction bases: 4. The length of the CDR3 is 16 residues. Here the CDR3 DNA reads TGTGCCAGCAGCTTACACGGGACAGGGACTGGAAACACCATATATTTT. Translated: CASSLHGTGTGNTIYF.

This clone was observed a single time. The J gene is TRBJ2-7, the V gene TRBV29-1; 7 bases match TRBD2. The CDR3 consists of 14 residues. J was trimmed by 2 bases and V by 4 bases; bases with no gene match: 8. Germline V gene sequence: CDR1 SQVTM, CDR2 ANQGSEA. CDR3 residues: CSVALAANAYEQYF. The CDR3 DNA is TGCAGCGTTGCCCTAGCGGCAAATGCCTACGAGCAGTACTTC.

A few counts support this clone. This chain connects TRBV28 to TRBJ2-2, with D maybe TRBD2 (6 bases). V shed 8 bases and J shed 7 bases, with 17 bases lying between them. There are 14 residues in the CDR3. The germline gives CDR1 MDHEN, CDR2 SYDVKM. The CDR3 sequence: CASRAASDSGELFF. CDR3 in DNA: TGTGCCAGCCGGGCGGCTAGCGACAGCGGGGAGCTGTTTTTT.

The rearrangement uses TRBV5-4 and TRBJ2-3; possible D gene TRBD2, 6 bases. Germline-derived CDR1 and CDR2 are SGHNT and YYREEE (reference sequence). Trimming removed 1 base from V and 0 bases from J, with 12 bases in between. The CDR3 extends over 16 amino acids. This chain's CDR3 is CASSLRSGASTDTQYF. CDR3 bases: TGTGCCAGCAGCTTGCGTAGCGGAGCTAGCACAGATACGCAGTATTTT.

The gene calls are TRBV21-1 and TRBJ2-7; the table's D call, TRBD2, was not checked against the DNA. TRBV21-1 is a known pseudogene. This CDR3 region has 16 residues. CDR3 in DNA: TGTGCCAGCAGCAAACGGAAAAAGCGGGAGGGCCTGGAGCAGTACTTC. Its translation is CASSKRKKREGLEQYF.

This chain joins TRBV28 and TRBJ2-5, with TRBD1 matching over 9 bases. Germline lookup yields CDR1 MDHEN and CDR2 SYDVKM. V lost 6 bases to trimming and J lost 4 bases; unmatched junction nucleotides: 12. The CDR3 covers 16 residues. CDR3 in amino acids: CASRDRTGVGLETQYF. In DNA form, the CDR3 reads TGTGCCAGCAGGGACCGGACAGGGGTGGGTTTAGAGACCCAGTACTTC.

The rearrangement joins TRBV18 to TRBJ1-2, with TRBD1 as a possible D gene (5 bases). V was shortened by 5 bases and J by 5 bases, with 9 bases between the two germline ends. This CDR3 is built from 12 residues. CDR1 and CDR2 from the germline V gene are KGHSH and LQKENI. In nucleotides, the CDR3 is TGTGCCAGCTCATTGGGACTTTATGGCTACACCTTC. Translated: CASSLGLYGYTF.

This clone was seen once. V usage is TRBV7-9 and J usage is TRBJ2-1, with TRBD1 matching over 10 bases. V shed 8 bases and J 8 bases; nucleotides not matched to a gene: 9. The germline CDR1 and CDR2 sequences are SEHNR and FQNEAQ (reference sequence). The CDR3 runs to 14 residues. The CDR3 coding sequence is TGTGCCAGCCCGGGACAGGGGTTGTTGGATGAGCAGTTCTTC. Translation: CASPGQGLLDEQFF.

This chain links TRBV30 with TRBJ1-2, with D possibly matching TRBD1 (6 bases). CDR1 and CDR2 from the germline V gene are GTSNPN and SVGIG (reference sequence). V was cut by 3 bases and J by 4 bases, with 12 bases left in between. The CDR3 extends over 13 amino acids. The CDR3 sequence is CAWSPGHSYGYTF. The DNA of the CDR3 is TGTGCCTGGAGCCCGGGACATAGCTATGGCTACACCTTC.

The rearrangement links TRBV11-1 to TRBJ2-7; D not certain. Germline CDR1 is SGHAT and CDR2 is FQDESV (reference sequence). The CDR3 runs 12 residues. The V end lost 5 bases, the J end lost 4 bases, and 9 bases lay between the germline ends. CDR3 coding DNA: TGTGCCAGCAGCACTTACGGTTACGAGCAGTACTTC. It encodes CASSTYGYEQYF.

The genes are TRBV28 and TRBJ2-7; TRBD1 might be the D (5 bases). This CDR3 is built from 14 residues. V lost 4 bases and J 5 bases, leaving 15 bases between the germline ends. Germline V gives CDR1 MDHEN, CDR2 SYDVKM. For the CDR3, the DNA is TGTGCCAGCAGTTCCCCCGCCAGGGCCAACGAGCAGTACTTC. This sequence encodes CASSSPARANEQYF.

This clone was counted a few times. The chain uses TRBV19 and TRBJ1-5, with D tentatively TRBD1 (5 bases). From germline, CDR1 is LNHDA and CDR2 SQIVND (reference sequence). The CDR3 spans 13 residues. Trimming removed 10 bases from V and 4 bases from J, with 14 bases in between. The CDR3 DNA follows: TGTGCCACAGGTGTCGGGGGTAATCAGCCCCAGCATTTT. Translation: CATGVGGNQPQHF.

V is TRBV9 and J is TRBJ2-7; no clear D. Trimming removed 4 bases at V and 0 bases at J, with 11 bases between. This CDR3 is 14 amino acids long. CDR1 and CDR2 (germline): SGDLS, YYNGEE. This chain's CDR3 is CASSPYLSSYEQYF. The CDR3 DNA reads as TGTGCCAGCAGCCCCTACCTGAGCTCCTACGAGCAGTACTTC.

V gene TRBV7-2 combines with J gene TRBJ1-3; no reliable D call. The CDR3 length is 15 residues. Germline loops: CDR1 SGHTA, CDR2 FQGNSA. With 1 base removed from V and 2 bases from J, the gap between germline ends came to 9 bases. This CDR3 reads CASSLVAGTGNTIYF. CDR3 bases: TGTGCCAGCAGCTTAGTGGCAGGTACTGGAAACACCATATATTTT.